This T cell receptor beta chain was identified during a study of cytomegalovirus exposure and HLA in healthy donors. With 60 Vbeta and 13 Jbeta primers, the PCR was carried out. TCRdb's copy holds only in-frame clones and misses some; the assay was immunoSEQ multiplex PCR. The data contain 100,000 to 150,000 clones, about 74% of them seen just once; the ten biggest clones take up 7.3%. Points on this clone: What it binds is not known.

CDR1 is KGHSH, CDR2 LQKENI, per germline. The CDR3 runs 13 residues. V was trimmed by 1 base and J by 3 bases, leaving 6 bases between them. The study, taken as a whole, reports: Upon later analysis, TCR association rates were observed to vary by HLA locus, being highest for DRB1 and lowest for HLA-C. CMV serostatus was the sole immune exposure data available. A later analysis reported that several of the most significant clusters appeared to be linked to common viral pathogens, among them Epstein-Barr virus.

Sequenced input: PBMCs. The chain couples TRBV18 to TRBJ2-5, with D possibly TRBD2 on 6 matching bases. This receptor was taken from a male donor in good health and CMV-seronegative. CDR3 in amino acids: CASSPLAEETQYF. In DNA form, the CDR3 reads TGTGCCAGCTCACCACTAGCGGAAGAGACCCAGTACTTC.